The sequence of this TCR beta chain was determined in a study of T cell repertoires in aging, cancer and after chemotherapy. Amplification of TCR beta used genomic DNA extracted from peripheral blood. This CDR3 has 14 residues. Per the germline V gene, CDR1 is MNHEY and CDR2 is SVGAGI. The germline V and J ends were trimmed by 2 bases and 7 bases, with 11 bases remaining between them. A mixed TRB-A/B primer pool amplified rearranged TRB by multiplex touch-down PCR. TCRdb re-analysed the multiplex PCR reads in MiXCR, keeping a single row per CDR3 protein. This sample yields roughly 2,900 distinct CDR3 sequences, of which approximately 35% are seen a single time; around 50% belongs to the top ten.

The sequence was collected from a human donor in good health. The chain couples TRBV6-5 to TRBJ1-4, with D perhaps matching TRBD1 (5 bases). The sample was blood. CDR3 nucleotide sequence: TGTGCCAGCAGTTACGGGGCGCTGGGTGAAAAACTGTTTTTT. It is translated as CASSYGALGEKLFF.